A selection of T cell receptor beta chains follows, all from one sample in a study of T cell responses to AZD1222 COVID-19 vaccine. Repertoires were generated with immunoSEQ multiplex PCR, while TCRdb's copy carries only in-frame clones and drops some. The sample lists approximately 92,000 clones; just over 90% were seen once. Sequencing was performed on peripheral blood, taken on day 0 of AZD1222 vaccination. The receptors originated from an adult in good health. Each CDR3 is given with its conserved first and last residue. Each record gives: J gene, D gene, V gene, clone size, CDR3 DNA, CDR3 protein. The D gene is left open where the match is weak. Size is omitted from some rows. Given values are once, few, many or a class for expanded clones.

J: TRBJ2-1
D: TRBD2
V: TRBV10-2
size: .
DNA: TGCGCCAGCAGGGACCCGACTAGCGGGGCTAGGTTTACGGGTTACAATGAGCAGTTCTTC
CDR3: CASRDPTSGARFTGYNEQFF

J: TRBJ1-1
D: .
V: TRBV7-2
size: .
DNA: TGTGCCAGCACCCCTTCCCCGGGAAACACTGAAGCTTTCTTT
CDR3: CASTPSPGNTEAFF

J: TRBJ2-5
D: .
V: TRBV6-5
size: .
DNA: TGTGCCAGCACCTGGTCAAGGGCGTACCAAGAGACCCAGTACTTC
CDR3: CASTWSRAYQETQYF

J: TRBJ1-1
D: .
V: TRBV19
size: .
DNA: TGTGCCAGTAGTAATGGGGTCTCGTACACTGAAGCTTTCTTT
CDR3: CASSNGVSYTEAFF

J: TRBJ1-1
D: .
V: TRBV6-5
size: .
DNA: TGTGCCAGCAGTTACACCCGGGACGGAAACACTGAAGCTTTCTTT
CDR3: CASSYTRDGNTEAFF

J: TRBJ1-1
D: .
V: TRBV6-5
size: once
DNA: TGTGCCAGCAGTTACTCGGGAATGGCGAACACTGAAGCTTTCTTT
CDR3: CASSYSGMANTEAFF

J: TRBJ1-5
D: .
V: TRBV11-3
size: .
DNA: TGTGCCAGCAACGCCTCGGACGGAGATAGCAATCAGCCCCAGCATTTT
CDR3: CASNASDGDSNQPQHF

J: TRBJ1-1
D: .
V: TRBV14
size: .
DNA: TGTGCCAGCAGTCAACAGCCGAACACTGAAGCTTTCTTT
CDR3: CASSQQPNTEAFF

J: TRBJ2-1
D: TRBD1
V: TRBV5-1
size: .
DNA: TGCGCCAGTAGCTTGCAGGGGGATTACAATGAGCAGTTCTTC
CDR3: CASSLQGDYNEQFF

J: TRBJ2-7
D: TRBD2
V: TRBV27
size: .
DNA: TGTGCCAGCAGTTTATGGGGCGGGAGCTCCTACGAGCAGTACTTC
CDR3: CASSLWGGSSYEQYF

J: TRBJ1-5
D: .
V: TRBV7-2
size: .
DNA: TGTGCCAGCAGCCCGGACAGAGCAAGCAATCAGCCCCAGCATTTT
CDR3: CASSPDRASNQPQHF

J: TRBJ2-7
D: TRBD1
V: TRBV25-1
size: .
DNA: TGTGCCAGCAGCCGAACAGGGGGCTACGAGCAGTACTTC
CDR3: CASSRTGGYEQYF

J: TRBJ1-4
D: .
V: TRBV18
size: .
DNA: TGTGCCAGCTCACCACCTGTTGGATCAGGCGGGAATGAAAAACTGTTTTTT
CDR3: CASSPPVGSGGNEKLFF

J: TRBJ2-3
D: .
V: TRBV28
size: .
DNA: TGTGCCAGCAATTCGGGCACAGATACGCAGTATTTT
CDR3: CASNSGTDTQYF

J: TRBJ2-3
D: .
V: TRBV9
size: .
DNA: TGTGCCAGCAGCGGTAAGGGGCGGGGCACAGATACGCAGTATTTT
CDR3: CASSGKGRGTDTQYF

J: TRBJ2-1
D: .
V: TRBV5-1
size: .
DNA: TGCGCCAGCAGCTTGGTTGGGTACAATGAGCAGTTCTTC
CDR3: CASSLVGYNEQFF

J: TRBJ2-6
D: .
V: TRBV5-1
size: .
DNA: TGCGCCACCCATAGGGGTCTAGGCGAGAGGGCCAACGTCCTGACTTTC
CDR3: CATHRGLGERANVLTF

J: TRBJ1-2
D: .
V: TRBV7-9
size: .
DNA: TGTGCCAGCAGCTCTAACACAGGGTGGCGAGGCTACACCTTC
CDR3: CASSSNTGWRGYTF

J: TRBJ2-2
D: .
V: TRBV5-1
size: once
DNA: TGCGCCAGCAGCTCGCGGACGGGGAACACCGGGGAGCTGTTTTTT
CDR3: CASSSRTGNTGELFF

J: TRBJ2-5
D: .
V: TRBV7-7
size: .
DNA: TGTGCTAGCAGCCCCAGCTGGAACCAAGAGACCCAGTACTTC
CDR3: CASSPSWNQETQYF